A single TCR beta chain is shown here with its context. Its antigen is still unknown. From each donor, an approximately 2.5 ml peripheral blood sample was collected into PAXgene tubes and kept at -80 degrees C. Without T cell sorting, total RNA was isolated from whole blood using the PAXgene blood miRNA kit on an automated QIAcube. Peripheral blood from monozygotic twin pairs who were concordant or discordant for inflammatory bowel disease underwent deep TCRalpha and TCRbeta repertoire profiling using unique molecular barcoding. Smoking habits were recorded for all twin pairs, with individuals classified as current, former or never smokers. This entry is derived from a study of monozygotic twins with inflammatory bowel disease (dated by TCRdb to 2018 to 2020). Regarding the research as a whole: The complete study included around 30 monozygotic twin pairs: 19 IBD-discordant Danish pairs and nine German pairs, of which four were IBD-concordant and five were IBD-discordant. Disease-associated traits were sought mainly through comparisons between IBD patients and their genetically identical healthy co-twins within discordant pairs. Each individual had, on average, about 151 000 unique TCRalpha sequences and 181 000 unique TCRbeta sequences available for analysis.

The full study reports these points: IBD patients had lower TCRbeta repertoire diversity, measured by the inverse Simpson index, than their healthy co-twins. Concordant and discordant twins showed no difference in repertoire similarity, possibly because of limited statistical power. The analysis was unable to tell apart different T cell subtypes. Fewer clonotypes were shared with other individuals by IBD patients than by healthy twins, most markedly in patients showing signs of disease activity. Background noise and inter-individual variability may have been introduced into the repertoires by the differing immunosuppressive treatments among patients. The results gave no support for a single strong signal or clonotype linked to IBD.

Library creation used 5' RACE. For each TCR library, approximately 3,700 ng of total RNA was used. For each sample, cDNA synthesis with SMARTScribe reverse transcriptase was split into eight separate reactions. Unique molecular identifiers containing a 6-nucleotide sample barcode were introduced through template switching during cDNA synthesis. TCRalpha and TCRbeta cDNA was amplified in two nested PCRs of approximately 17 and 9 cycles, and bead purification was carried out after each PCR. Before amplification, the cDNA was both treated with uracil DNA-glycosylase and purified with the QIAquick PCR purification kit. In the second PCR, Illumina TruSeq-compatible adapters and sample-specific barcodes were added. Library quality and concentration were checked on TapeStation and Qubit, and libraries were pooled at approximately 4.7 ng each. Sequencing of the pooled libraries was done on an Illumina HiSeq2500 single-index Rapid Run using custom sequencing primers and 2 x 100 bp reads. Processing in the source paper ran as follows. PCR and sequencing errors were corrected by UMI-based consensus assembly using MiGEC version 1.2.6. MiXCR version 2.1.1 was used for V(D)J alignment, clonotype assembly and CDR3 extraction. To normalise gene usage, clonotype sharing and MAIT/NKT TCR abundance, the analysis used the top 1000, 10 000 and 20 000 clonotypes per sample. After downsampling to 27 000 UMIs, diversity was calculated as the inverse Simpson index using the vegan R package. Paired Mann-Whitney U tests were applied to discordant twin pairs, with Benjamini-Hochberg correction for multiple testing. The reads underwent TCRdb reprocessing, giving one record for each CDR3 protein sequence and no DNA. The V and J calls come from TCRdb's annotation, not from the publication. The sample table on file contains 200,000 to 250,000 distinct CDR3 sequences. Jointly, the top ten make up 1.5% to 2% of the sample.

The CDR3 spans 13 residues, from the cysteine through the phenylalanine. This entry has no DNA. Based on the germline V gene, the CDR1 and CDR2 sequences are MNHNS and SASEGT. This receptor chain uses TRBV6-1 and TRBJ2-1. The TCR originated in a human donor with ulcerative colitis or Crohn's disease, or a healthy co-twin of an affected twin (not recorded which). Sequencing input: blood. CDR3 region: CASSNDPYNEQFF.